The TCR beta chain described here comes from a study of HIV-infected children after antiretroviral therapy interruption. Study-level information: Recorded EBV and CMV exposure existed for most children. General study points: Naive CD4+ CDR3 sharing between time points fell after interruption began.

Treatment described: PENTA 11 planned treatment interruption arm or continuous ART arm. Germline V gives CDR1 MNHEY, CDR2 SVGEGT. After removal of 4 bases from V and 2 bases from J, the junction contained 4 bases not matched to a gene. The CDR3 covers 14 residues. RNA-based 3' RACE libraries used unique molecular identifiers. TCRdb used MiXCR to reprocess the 3' RACE reads, holding one entry per CDR3 protein. The sample includes approximately 15,000 distinct CDR3 sequences, less than 3.5% of them seen just once. This clonotype has a count of ten or more. As yet, its antigen is unknown. The rearrangement uses TRBV6-2 or TRBV6-3 and TRBJ2-7, with 8 bases fitting TRBD2. This TCR came from a pool of human donors with HIV. This material consisted of CD45RO+ CD8+ T cells from PBMCs, pooled from several time points, taken from a donor given antiretroviral therapy, either interrupted or continuous. The subset was: memory CD8+ CD45RO+ CD45RA- T cells. This CDR3 reads CASSFSGETYEQYF. The CDR3, as DNA: TGTGCCAGCAGTTTTAGCGGGGAGACCTACGAGCAGTACTTC.